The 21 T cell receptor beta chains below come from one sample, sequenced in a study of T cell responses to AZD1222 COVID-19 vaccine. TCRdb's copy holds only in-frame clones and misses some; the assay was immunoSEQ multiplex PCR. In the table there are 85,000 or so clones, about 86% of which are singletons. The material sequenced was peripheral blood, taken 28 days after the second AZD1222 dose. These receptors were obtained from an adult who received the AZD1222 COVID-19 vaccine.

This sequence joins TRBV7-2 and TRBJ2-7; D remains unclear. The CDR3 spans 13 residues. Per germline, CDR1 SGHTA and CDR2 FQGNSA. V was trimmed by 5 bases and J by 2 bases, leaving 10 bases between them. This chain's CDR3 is CASSTSVTYEQYF. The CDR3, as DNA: TGTGCCAGCAGCACTTCCGTTACCTACGAGCAGTACTTC. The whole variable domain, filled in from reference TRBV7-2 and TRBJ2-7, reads GAGVSQSPSNKVTEKGKDVELRCDPISGHTALYWYRQSLGQGLEFLIYFQGNSAPDKSGLPSDRFSAERTGGSVSTLTIQRTQQEDSAVYLCASSTSVTYEQYFGPGTRLTVT.

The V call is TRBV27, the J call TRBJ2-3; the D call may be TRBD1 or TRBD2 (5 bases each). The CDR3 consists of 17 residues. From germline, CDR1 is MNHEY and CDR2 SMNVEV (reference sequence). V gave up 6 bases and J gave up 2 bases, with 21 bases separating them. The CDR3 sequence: CASSSTTRDGNTDTQYF. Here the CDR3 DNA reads TGTGCCAGCAGCTCCACCACCCGGGACGGAAACACAGATACGCAGTATTTT.

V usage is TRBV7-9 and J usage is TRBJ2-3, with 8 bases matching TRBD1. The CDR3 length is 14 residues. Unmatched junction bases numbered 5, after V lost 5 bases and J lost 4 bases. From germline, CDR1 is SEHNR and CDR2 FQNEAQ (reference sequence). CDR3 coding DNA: TGTGCCAGCAGCCCTGGACAGGGCTCAGATACGCAGTATTTT. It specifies CASSPGQGSDTQYF. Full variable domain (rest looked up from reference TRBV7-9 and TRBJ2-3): DTGVSQNPRHKITKRGQNVTFRCDPISEHNRLYWYRQTLGQGPEFLTYFQNEAQLEKSRLLSDRFSAERPKGSFSTLEIQRTEQGDSAMYLCASSPGQGSDTQYFGPGTRLTVL.

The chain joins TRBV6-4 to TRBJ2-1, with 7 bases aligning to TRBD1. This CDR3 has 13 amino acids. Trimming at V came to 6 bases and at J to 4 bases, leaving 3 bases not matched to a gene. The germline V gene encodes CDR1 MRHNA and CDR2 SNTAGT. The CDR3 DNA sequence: TGTGCCAGCAGGGGACAGATGTACAATGAGCAGTTCTTC. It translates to CASRGQMYNEQFF.

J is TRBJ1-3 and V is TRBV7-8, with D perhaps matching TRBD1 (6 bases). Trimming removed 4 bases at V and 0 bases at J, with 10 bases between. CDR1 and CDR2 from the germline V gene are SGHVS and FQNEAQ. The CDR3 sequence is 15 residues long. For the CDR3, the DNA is TGTGCCAGCAGCTCCAACAGGGACTCTGGAAACACCATATATTTT. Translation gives CASSSNRDSGNTIYF.

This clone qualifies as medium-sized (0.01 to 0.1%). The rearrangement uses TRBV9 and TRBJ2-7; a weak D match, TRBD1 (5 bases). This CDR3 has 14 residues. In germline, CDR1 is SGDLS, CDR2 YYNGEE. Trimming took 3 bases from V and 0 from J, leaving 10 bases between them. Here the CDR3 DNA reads TGTGCCAGCAGCGAAGGGGCTAACTCCTACGAGCAGTACTTC. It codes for CASSEGANSYEQYF.

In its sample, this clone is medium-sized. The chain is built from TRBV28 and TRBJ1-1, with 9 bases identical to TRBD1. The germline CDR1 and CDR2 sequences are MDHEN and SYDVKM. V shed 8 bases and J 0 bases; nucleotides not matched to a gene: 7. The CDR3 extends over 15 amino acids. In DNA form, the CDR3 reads TGTGCCAGCTATGACAGGGGGACGATGAACACTGAAGCTTTCTTT. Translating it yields CASYDRGTMNTEAFF.

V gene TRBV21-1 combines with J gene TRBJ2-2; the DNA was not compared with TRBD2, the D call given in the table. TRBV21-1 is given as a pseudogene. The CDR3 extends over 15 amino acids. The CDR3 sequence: CASSNPGLNTGELFF. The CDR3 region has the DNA TGTGCCAGCAGCAACCCGGGACTTAACACCGGGGAGCTGTTTTTT.

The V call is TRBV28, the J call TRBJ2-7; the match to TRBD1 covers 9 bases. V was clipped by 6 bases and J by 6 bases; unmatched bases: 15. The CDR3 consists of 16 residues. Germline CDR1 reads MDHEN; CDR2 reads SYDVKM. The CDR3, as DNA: TGTGCCAGCAGGACCAGGGGACAGGGTGTCGGGCTCGAGCAGTACTTC. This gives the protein CASRTRGQGVGLEQYF.

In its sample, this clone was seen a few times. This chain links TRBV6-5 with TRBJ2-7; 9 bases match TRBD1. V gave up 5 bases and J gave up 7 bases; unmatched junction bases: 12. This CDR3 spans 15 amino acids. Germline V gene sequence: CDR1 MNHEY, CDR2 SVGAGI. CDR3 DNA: TGTGCCAGCAGTCGAGGACAGGGGCCCCTCGTTGAGCAGTACTTC. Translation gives CASSRGQGPLVEQYF.

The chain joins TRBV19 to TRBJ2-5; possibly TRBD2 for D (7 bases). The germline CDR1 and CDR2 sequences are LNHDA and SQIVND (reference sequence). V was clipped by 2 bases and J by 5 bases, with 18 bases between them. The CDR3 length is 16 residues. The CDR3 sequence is CASSIRWGRGGETQYF. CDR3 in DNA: TGTGCCAGTAGTATAAGATGGGGCAGGGGAGGGGAGACCCAGTACTTC.

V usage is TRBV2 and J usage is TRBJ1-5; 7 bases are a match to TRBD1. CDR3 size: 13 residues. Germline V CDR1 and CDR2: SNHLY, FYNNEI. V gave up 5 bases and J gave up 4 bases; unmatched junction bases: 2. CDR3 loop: CASSQGGNQPQHF. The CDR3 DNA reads TGTGCCAGCAGTCAGGGGGGGAATCAGCCCCAGCATTTT.

CDR3 sequence: CASSWTGDPYEQYF. The CDR3 nucleotides read TGCGCCAGCAGCTGGACAGGGGACCCCTACGAGCAGTACTTC. J is TRBJ2-7 and V is TRBV5-1; 9 bases map to TRBD1. CDR1 SGHRS and CDR2 YFSETQ come from the germline V gene. V shed 3 bases and J 2 bases; nucleotides not matched to a gene: 3. The length of the CDR3 is 14 residues. The variable domain in full, with the rest retrieved from reference TRBV5-1 and TRBJ2-7, is KAGVTQTPRYLIKTRGQQVTLSCSPISGHRSVSWYQQTPGQGLQFLFEYFSETQRNKGNFPGRFSGRQFSNSRSEMNVSTLELGDSALYLCASSWTGDPYEQYFGPGTRLTVT.

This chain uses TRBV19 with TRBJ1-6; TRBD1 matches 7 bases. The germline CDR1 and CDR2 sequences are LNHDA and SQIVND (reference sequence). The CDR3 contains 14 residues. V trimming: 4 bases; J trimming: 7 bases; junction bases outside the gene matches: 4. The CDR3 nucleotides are TGTGCCAGTAGTAATACAGGGGCGAATTCACCCCTCCACTTT. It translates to CASSNTGANSPLHF.

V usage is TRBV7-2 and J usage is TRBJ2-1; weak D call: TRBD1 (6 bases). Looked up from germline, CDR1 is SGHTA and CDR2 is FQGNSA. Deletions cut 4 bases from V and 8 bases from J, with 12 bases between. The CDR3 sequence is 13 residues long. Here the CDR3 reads CASSSLQGYEQFF. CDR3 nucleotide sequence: TGTGCCAGCAGCTCACTACAGGGATATGAGCAGTTCTTC.

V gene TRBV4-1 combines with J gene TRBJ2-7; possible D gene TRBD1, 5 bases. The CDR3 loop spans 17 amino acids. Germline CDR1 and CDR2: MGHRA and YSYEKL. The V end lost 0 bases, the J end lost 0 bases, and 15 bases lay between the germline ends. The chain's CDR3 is CASSQDQRTTFSYEQYF. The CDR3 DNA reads TGCGCCAGCAGCCAAGATCAACGGACAACGTTCTCCTACGAGCAGTACTTC.

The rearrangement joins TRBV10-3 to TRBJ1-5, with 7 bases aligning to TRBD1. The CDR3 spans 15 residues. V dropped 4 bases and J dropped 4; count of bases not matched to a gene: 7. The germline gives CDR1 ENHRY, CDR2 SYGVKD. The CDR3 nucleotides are TGTGCCATCAGTGGCCTCCGGGACAGTAATCAGCCCCAGCATTTT. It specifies CAISGLRDSNQPQHF.

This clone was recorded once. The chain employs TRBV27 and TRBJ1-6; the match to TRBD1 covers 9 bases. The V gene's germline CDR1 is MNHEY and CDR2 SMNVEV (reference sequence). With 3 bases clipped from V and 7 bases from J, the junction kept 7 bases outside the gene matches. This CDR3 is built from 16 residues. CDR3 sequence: CASSLTLGTGNSPLHF. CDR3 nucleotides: TGTGCCAGCAGTTTGACCTTGGGGACAGGGAATTCACCCCTCCACTTT.

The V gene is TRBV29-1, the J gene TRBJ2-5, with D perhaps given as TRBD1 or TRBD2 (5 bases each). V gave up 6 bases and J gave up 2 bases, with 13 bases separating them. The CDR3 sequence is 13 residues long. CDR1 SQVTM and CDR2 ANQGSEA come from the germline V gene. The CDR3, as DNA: TGCAGCGTCGATGGGGGTGTGCAAGAGACCCAGTACTTC. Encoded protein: CSVDGGVQETQYF.

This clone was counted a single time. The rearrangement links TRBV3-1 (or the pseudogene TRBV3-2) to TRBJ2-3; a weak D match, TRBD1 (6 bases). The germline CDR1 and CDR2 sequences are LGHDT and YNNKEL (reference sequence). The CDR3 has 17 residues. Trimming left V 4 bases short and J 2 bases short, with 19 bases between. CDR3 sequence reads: CASSLGQGQPYTDTQYF. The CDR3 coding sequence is TGTGCCAGCAGCCTGGGGCAGGGGCAACCTTACACAGATACGCAGTATTTT.

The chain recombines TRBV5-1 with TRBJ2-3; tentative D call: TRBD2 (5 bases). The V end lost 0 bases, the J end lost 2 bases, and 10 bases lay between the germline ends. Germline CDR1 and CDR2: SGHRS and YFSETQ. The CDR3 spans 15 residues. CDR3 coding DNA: TGCGCCAGCAGCTTGGGGGAGATCAACACAGATACGCAGTATTTT. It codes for CASSLGEINTDTQYF.